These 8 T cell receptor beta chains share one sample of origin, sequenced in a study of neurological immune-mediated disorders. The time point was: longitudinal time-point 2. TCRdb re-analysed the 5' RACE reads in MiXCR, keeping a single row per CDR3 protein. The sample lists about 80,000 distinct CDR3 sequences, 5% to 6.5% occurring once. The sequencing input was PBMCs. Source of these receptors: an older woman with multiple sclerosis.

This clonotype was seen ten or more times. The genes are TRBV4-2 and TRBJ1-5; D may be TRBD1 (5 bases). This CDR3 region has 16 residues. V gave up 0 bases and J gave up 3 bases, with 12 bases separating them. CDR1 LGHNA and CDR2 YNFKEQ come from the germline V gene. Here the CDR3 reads CASSQDSRVINQPQHF. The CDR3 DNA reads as TGTGCCAGCAGCCAAGATAGCAGGGTGATCAATCAGCCCCAGCATTTT.

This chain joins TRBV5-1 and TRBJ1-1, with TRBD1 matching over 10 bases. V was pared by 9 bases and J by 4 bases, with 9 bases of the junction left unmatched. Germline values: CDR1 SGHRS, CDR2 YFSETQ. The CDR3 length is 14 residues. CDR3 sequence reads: CANKRQGAITEAFF. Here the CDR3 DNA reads TGCGCCAACAAGAGACAGGGGGCGATCACTGAAGCTTTCTTT.

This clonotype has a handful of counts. CDR3 residues: CASSGPGRWSYTF. The CDR3 nucleotides are TGTGCCAGCAGCGGCCCGGGCAGATGGAGCTACACCTTC. J is TRBJ1-2 and V is TRBV7-8; D unclear. The V and J ends lost 5 bases and 9 bases respectively, with 16 bases between them. The V gene's germline CDR1 is SGHVS and CDR2 FQNEAQ. This CDR3 is 13 amino acids long.

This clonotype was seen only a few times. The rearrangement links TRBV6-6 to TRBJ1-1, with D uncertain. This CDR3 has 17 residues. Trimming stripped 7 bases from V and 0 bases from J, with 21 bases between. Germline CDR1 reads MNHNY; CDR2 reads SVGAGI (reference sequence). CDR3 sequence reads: CASIPHGALDMNTEAFF. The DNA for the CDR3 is TGTGCCAGCATCCCCCATGGTGCCCTCGACATGAACACTGAAGCTTTCTTT.

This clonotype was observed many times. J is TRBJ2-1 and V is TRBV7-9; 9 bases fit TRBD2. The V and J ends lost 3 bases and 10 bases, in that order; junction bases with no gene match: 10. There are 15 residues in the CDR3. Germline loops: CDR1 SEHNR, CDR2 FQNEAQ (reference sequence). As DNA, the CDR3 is TGTGCCAGCAGCTTGCTGTCTAGCGGGGCGGTGGAGCAGTTCTTC. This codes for CASSLLSSGAVEQFF.

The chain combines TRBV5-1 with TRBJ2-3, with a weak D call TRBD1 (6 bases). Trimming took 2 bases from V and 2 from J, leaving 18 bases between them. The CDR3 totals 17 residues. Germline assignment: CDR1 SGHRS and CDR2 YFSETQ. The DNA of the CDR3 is TGCGCCAGCAGCTTCAGTCCAGGGGCGCCCATCACAGATACGCAGTATTTT. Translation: CASSFSPGAPITDTQYF.

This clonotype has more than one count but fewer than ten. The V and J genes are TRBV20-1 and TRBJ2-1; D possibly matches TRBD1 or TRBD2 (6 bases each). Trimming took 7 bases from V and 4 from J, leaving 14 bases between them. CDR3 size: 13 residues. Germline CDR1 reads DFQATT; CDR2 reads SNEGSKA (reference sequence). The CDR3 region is CSVGGRDYNEQFF. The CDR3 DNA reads TGCAGTGTTGGGGGGCGAGATTACAATGAGCAGTTCTTC.

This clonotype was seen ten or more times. CDR3 nucleotides: TGTGCCAGCAGCGTATCTTCTGGGGCCAACGTCCTGACTTTC. The encoded protein is CASSVSSGANVLTF. The chain has TRBV9 and TRBJ2-6; D gene ambiguous. The germline CDR1 and CDR2 sequences are SGDLS and YYNGEE. The CDR3 covers 14 residues. V lost 1 base and J 1 base, leaving 3 bases between the germline ends.